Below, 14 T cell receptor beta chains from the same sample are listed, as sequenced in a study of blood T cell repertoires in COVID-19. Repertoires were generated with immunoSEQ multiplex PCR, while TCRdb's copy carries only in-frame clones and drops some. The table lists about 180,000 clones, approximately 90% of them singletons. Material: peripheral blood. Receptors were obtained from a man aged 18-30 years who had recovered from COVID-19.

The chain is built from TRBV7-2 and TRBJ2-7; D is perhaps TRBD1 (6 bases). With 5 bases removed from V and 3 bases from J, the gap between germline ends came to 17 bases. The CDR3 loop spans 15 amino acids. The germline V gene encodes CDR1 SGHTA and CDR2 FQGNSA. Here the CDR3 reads CASSPDRWRFYEQYF. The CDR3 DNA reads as TGTGCCAGCAGCCCGGACAGATGGAGGTTCTACGAGCAGTACTTC.

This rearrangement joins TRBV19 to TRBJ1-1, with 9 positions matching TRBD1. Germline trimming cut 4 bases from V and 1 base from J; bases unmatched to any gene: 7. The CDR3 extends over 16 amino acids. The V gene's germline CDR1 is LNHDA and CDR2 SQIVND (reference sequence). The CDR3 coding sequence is TGTGCCAGTAGTAGGGGACAGGGTATTGCGAACACTGAAGCTTTCTTT. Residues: CASSRGQGIANTEAFF.

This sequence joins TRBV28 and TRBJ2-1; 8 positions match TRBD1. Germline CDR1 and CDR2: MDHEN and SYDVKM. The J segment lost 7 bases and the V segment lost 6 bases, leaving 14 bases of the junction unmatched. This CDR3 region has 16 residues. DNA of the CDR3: TGTGCCAGCAGAGCCCCCCGGGACAGGCGTCGGAATGAGCAGTTCTTC. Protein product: CASRAPRDRRRNEQFF.

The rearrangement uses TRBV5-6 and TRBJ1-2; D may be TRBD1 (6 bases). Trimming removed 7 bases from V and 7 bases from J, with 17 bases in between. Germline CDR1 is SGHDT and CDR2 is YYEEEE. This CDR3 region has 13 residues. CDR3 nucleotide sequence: TGTGCCAGCGCCAGGGGTCAGTTGGGTGGCTACACCTTC. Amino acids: CASARGQLGGYTF.

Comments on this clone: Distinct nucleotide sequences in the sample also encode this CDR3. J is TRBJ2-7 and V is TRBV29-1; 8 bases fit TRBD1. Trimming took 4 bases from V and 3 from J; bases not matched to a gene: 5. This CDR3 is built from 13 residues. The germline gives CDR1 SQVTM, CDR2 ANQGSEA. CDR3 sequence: CSVVGTGGYEQYF. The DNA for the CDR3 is TGCAGCGTTGTAGGGACAGGCGGCTACGAGCAGTACTTC.

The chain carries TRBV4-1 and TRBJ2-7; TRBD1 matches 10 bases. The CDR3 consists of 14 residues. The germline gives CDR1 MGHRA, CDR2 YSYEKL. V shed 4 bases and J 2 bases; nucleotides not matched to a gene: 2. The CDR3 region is CASSRDRGPYEQYF. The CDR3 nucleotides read TGCGCCAGCAGCCGGGACAGGGGCCCCTACGAGCAGTACTTC.

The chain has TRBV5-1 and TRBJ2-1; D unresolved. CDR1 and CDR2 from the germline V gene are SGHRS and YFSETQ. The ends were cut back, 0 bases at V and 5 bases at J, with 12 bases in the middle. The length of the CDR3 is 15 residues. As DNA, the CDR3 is TGCGCCAGCAGCTTGGTGATCTTAGCAAACAATGAGCAGTTCTTC. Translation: CASSLVILANNEQFF.

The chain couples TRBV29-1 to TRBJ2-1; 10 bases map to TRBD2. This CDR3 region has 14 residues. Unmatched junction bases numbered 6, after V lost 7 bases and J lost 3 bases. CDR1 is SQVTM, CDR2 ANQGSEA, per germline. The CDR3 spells CSARAGGIYNEQFF. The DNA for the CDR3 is TGCAGCGCCCGAGCGGGAGGGATCTACAATGAGCAGTTCTTC.

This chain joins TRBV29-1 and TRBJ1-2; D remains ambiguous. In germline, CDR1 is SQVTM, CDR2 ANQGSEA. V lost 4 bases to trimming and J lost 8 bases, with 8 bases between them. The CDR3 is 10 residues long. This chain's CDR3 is CSVGLEGYTF. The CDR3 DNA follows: TGCAGCGTTGGTCTAGAGGGCTACACCTTC.

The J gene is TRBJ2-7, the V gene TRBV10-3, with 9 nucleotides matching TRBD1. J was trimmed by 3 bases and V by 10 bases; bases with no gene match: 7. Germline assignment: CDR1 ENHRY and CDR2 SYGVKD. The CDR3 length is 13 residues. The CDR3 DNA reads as TGTGCCAGTCAGACAGGGGGAGACTACGAGCAGTACTTC. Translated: CASQTGGDYEQYF.

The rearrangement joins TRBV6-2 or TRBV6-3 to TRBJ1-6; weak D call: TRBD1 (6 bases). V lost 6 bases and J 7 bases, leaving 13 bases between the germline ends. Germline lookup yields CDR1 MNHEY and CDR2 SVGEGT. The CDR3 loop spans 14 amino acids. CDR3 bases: TGTGCCAGCAGCCGAGGACAGAAGAATTCACCCCTCCACTTT. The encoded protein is CASSRGQKNSPLHF.

The CDR3 DNA is TGTGCCAGCAGCTTAGCGCATTTTGGGGGGAGGCAGCCCCAGCATTTT. Encoded protein: CASSLAHFGGRQPQHF. The V and J genes are TRBV7-2 and TRBJ1-5; D perhaps matches TRBD1 (5 bases). This CDR3 comprises 16 residues. Germline CDR1 reads SGHTA; CDR2 reads FQGNSA. Trimming cost V 0 bases and J 7 bases, with 16 bases left between them.

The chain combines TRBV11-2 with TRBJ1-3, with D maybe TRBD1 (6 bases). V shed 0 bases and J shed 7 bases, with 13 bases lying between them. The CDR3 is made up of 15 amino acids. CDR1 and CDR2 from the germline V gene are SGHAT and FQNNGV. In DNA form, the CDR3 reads TGTGCCAGCAGCTTAGACGGGGGGCTTATCAACACCATATATTTT. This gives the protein CASSLDGGLINTIYF.

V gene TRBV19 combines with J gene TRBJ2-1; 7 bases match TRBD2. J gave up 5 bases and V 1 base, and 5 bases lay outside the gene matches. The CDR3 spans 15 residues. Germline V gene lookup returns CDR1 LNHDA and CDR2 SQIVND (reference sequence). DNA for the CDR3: TGTGCCAGTAGTATAGGGACTAGAAGTAACAATGAGCAGTTCTTC. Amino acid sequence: CASSIGTRSNNEQFF. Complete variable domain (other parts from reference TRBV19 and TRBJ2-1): DGGITQSPKYLFRKEGQNVTLSCEQNLNHDAMYWYRQDPGQGLRLIYYSQIVNDFQKGDIAEGYSVSREKKESFPLTVTSAQKNPTAFYLCASSIGTRSNNEQFFGPGTRLTVL.